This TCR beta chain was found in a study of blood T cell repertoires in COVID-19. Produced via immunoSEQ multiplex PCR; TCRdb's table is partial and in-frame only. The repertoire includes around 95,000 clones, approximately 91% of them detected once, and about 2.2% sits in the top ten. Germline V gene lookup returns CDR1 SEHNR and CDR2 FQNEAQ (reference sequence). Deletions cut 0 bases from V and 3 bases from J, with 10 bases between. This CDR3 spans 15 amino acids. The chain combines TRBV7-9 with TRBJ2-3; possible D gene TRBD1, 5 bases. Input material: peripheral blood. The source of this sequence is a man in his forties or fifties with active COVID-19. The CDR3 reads CASSLARRQTDTQYF. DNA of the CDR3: TGTGCCAGCAGCTTAGCCAGGAGACAGACAGATACGCAGTATTTT. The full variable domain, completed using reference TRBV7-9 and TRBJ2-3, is DTGVSQNPRHKITKRGQNVTFRCDPISEHNRLYWYRQTLGQGPEFLTYFQNEAQLEKSRLLSDRFSAERPKGSFSTLEIQRTEQGDSAMYLCASSLARRQTDTQYFGPGTRLTVL.